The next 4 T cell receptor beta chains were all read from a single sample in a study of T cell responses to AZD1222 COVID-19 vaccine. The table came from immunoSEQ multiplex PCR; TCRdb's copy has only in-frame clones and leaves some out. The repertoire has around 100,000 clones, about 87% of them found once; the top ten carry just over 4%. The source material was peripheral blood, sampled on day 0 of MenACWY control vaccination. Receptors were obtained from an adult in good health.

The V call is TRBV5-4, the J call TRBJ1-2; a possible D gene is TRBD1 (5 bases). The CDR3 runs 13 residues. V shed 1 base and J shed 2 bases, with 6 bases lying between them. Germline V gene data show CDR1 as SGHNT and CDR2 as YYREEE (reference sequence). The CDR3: CASSLRGNYGYTF. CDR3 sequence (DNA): TGTGCCAGCAGCTTGCGGGGGAACTATGGCTACACCTTC.

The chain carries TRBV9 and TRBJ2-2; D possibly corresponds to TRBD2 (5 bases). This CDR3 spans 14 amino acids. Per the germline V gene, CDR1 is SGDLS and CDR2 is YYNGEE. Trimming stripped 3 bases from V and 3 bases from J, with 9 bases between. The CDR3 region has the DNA TGTGCCAGCAGCGAGCGGTCCTACACCGGGGAGCTGTTTTTT. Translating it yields CASSERSYTGELFF.

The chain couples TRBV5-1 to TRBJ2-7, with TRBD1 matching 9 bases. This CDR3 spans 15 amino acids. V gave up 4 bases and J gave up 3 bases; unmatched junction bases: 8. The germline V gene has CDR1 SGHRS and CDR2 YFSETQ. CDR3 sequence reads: CASSPRPGQGYEQYF. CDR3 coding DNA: TGCGCCAGCAGCCCGCGTCCGGGACAGGGCTACGAGCAGTACTTC.

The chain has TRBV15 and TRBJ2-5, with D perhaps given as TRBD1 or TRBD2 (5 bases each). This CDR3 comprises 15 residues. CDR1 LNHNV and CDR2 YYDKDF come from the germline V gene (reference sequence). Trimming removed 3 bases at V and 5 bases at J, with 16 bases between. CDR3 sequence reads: CATSRGLAGHETQYF. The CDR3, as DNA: TGTGCCACCAGCAGGGGGCTAGCAGGACACGAGACCCAGTACTTC.